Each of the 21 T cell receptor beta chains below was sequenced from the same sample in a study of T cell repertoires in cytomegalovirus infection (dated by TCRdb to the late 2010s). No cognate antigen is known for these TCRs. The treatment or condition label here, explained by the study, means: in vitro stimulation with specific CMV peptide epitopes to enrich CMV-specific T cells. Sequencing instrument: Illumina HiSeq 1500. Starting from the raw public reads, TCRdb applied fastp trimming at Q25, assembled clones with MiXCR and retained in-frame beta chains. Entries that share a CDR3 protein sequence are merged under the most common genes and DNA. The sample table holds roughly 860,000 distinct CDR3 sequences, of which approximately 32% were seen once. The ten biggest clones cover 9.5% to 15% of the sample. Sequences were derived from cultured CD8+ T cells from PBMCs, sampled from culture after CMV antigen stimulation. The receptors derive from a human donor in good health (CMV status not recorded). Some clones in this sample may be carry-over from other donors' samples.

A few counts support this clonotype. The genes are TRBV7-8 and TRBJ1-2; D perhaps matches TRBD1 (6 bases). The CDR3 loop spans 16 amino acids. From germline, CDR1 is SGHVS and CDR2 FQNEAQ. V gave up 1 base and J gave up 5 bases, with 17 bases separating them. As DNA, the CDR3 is TGTGCCAGCAGCTTAGGCCCTCAGGGGCAGGTGTATGGCTACACCTTC. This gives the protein CASSLGPQGQVYGYTF. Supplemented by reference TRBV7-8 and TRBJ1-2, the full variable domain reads GAGVSQSPRYKVAKRGQDVALRCDPISGHVSLFWYQQALGQGPEFLTYFQNEAQLDKSGLPSDRFFAERPEGSVSTLKIQRTQQEDSAVYLCASSLGPQGQVYGYTFGSGTRLTVV.

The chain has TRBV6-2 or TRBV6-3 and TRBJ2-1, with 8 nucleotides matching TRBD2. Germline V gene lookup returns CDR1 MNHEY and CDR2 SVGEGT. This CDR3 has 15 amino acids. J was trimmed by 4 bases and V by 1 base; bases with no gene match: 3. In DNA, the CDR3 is TGTGCCAGCAGTTACTACGGGGGGGTGTACAATGAGCAGTTCTTC. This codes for CASSYYGGVYNEQFF.

In nucleotides, the CDR3 is TGTGCCAGCAGTGATCTTAGCGGGGGGCACAATGAGCAGTTCTTC. Its translation is CASSDLSGGHNEQFF. The V call is TRBV2, the J call TRBJ2-1; TRBD2 matches 10 bases. Germline V gene lookup returns CDR1 SNHLY and CDR2 FYNNEI. V dropped 3 bases and J dropped 5; count of bases not matched to a gene: 4. CDR3 size: 15 residues.

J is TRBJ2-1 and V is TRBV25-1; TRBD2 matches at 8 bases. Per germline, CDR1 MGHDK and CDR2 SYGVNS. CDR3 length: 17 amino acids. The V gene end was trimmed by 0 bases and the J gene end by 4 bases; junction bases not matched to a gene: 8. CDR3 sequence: CASSEYFDSGGYNEQFF. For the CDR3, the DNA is TGTGCCAGCAGTGAATACTTCGACAGCGGGGGTTACAATGAGCAGTTCTTC.

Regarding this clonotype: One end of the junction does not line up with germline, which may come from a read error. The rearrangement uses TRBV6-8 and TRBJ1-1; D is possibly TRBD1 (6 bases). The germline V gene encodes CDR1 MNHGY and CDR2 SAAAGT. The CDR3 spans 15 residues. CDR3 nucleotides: TGTGCCAGCAGTTACTGGACAGACTACAACACTGAAGTTTTCTTT. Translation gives CASSYWTDYNTEVFF.

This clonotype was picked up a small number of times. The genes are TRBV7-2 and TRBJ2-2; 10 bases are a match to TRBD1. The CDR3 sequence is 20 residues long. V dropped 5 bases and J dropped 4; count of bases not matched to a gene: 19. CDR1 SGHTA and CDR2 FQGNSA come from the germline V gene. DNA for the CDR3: TGTGCCAGCAGCATCCCGGGACAGGGGAATTCTGAGGGGGTCACCGGGGAGCTGTTTTTT. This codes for CASSIPGQGNSEGVTGELFF.

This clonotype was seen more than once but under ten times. Here the CDR3 DNA reads TGTGCCAGCCTGCTCATAAAAGGACAGGGGGCTCCCGGGGAGCTGTTTTTT. Translating gives CASLLIKGQGAPGELFF. V and J are TRBV6-2 or TRBV6-3 and TRBJ2-2, with TRBD1 matching 11 bases. The trim removed 8 bases at V and 6 bases at J, leaving 14 bases unmatched. Germline V CDR1 and CDR2: MNHEY, SVGEGT. The CDR3 spans 17 residues.

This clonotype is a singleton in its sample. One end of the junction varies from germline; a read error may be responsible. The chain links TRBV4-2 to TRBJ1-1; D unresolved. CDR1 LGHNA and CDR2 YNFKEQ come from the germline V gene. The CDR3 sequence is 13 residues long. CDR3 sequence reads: CVSSQWQDTEAFF. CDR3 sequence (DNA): TGTGTCAGCAGCCAATGGCAGGACACTGAAGCTTTCTTT.

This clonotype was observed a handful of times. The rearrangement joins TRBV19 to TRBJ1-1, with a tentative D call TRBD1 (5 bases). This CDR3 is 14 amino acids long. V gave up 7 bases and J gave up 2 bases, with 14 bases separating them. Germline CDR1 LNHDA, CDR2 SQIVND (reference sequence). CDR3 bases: TGTGCCAGTAACCTCGGGACGGTAAACACTGAAGCTTTCTTT. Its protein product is CASNLGTVNTEAFF.

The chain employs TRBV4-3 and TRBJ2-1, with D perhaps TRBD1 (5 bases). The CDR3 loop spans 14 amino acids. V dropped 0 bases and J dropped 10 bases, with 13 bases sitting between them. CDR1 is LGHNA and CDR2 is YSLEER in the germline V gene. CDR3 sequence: CASSQDKGMREQFF. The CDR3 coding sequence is TGCGCCAGCAGCCAAGACAAGGGGATGCGGGAGCAGTTCTTC.

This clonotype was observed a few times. The CDR3 reads CSVEGLGGEGLPNYGYTF. The CDR3 region has the DNA TGCAGCGTTGAAGGCCTTGGAGGGGAGGGGTTACCTAACTATGGCTACACCTTC. The chain employs TRBV29-1 and TRBJ1-2; D is perhaps TRBD1 (5 bases). In germline, CDR1 is SQVTM, CDR2 ANQGSEA. V was clipped by 1 base and J by 0 bases, with 21 bases between them. The CDR3 has 18 amino acids. The full variable domain, completed using reference TRBV29-1 and TRBJ1-2, is SAVISQKPSRDICQRGTSLTIQCQVDSQVTMMFWYRQQPGQSLTLIATANQGSEATYESGFVIDKFPISRPNLTFSTLTVSNMSPEDSSIYLCSVEGLGGEGLPNYGYTFGSGTRLTVV.

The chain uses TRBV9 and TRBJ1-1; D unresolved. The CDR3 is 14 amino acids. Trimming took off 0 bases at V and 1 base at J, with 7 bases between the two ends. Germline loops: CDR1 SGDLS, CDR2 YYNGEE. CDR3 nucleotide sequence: TGTGCCAGCAGCGTAGGGGCCTCGAACACTGAAGCTTTCTTT. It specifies CASSVGASNTEAFF.

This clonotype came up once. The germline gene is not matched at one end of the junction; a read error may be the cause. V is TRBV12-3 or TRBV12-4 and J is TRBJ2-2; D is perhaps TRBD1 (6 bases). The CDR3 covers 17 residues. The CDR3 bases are TGTGCCAGCACATTTTCTGGACAGAAACTGAACACCGGGGAGCTGTCTTTT. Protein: CASTFSGQKLNTGELSF.

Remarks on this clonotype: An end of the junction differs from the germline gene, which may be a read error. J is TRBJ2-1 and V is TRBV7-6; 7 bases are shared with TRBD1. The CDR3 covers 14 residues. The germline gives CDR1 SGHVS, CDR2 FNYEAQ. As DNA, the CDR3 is TGTGCTAGCAGCTTACGAGGGGGCCGCGATGAGCAGTTCTTC. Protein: CASSLRGGRDEQFF.

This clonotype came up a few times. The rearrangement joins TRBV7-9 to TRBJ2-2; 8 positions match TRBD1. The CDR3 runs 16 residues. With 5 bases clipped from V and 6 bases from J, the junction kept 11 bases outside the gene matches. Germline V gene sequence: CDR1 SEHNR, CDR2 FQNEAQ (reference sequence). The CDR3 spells CASSGTGTGEAGELFF. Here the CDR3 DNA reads TGTGCCAGCAGCGGAACCGGGACAGGAGAGGCCGGGGAGCTGTTTTTT.

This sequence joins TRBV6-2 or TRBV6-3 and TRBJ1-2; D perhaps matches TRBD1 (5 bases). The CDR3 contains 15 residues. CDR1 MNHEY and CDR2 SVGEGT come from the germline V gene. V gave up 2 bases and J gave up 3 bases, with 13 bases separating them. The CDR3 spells CASSYGGSRYYGYTF. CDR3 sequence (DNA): TGTGCCAGCAGTTACGGGGGAAGTCGGTACTATGGCTACACCTTC.

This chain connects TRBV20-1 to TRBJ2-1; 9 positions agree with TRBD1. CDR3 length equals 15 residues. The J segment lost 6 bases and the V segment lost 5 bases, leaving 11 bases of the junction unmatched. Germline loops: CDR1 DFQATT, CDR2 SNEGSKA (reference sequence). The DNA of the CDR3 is TGCAGTGCTTCGCCAGGGACAGGGCCTCTCAATGAGCAGTTCTTC. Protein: CSASPGTGPLNEQFF.

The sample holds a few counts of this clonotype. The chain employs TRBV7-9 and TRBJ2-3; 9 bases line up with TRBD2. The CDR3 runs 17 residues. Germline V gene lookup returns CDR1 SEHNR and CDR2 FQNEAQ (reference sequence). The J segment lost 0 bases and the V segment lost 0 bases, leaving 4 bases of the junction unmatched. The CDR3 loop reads CASSLAWLAGSTDTQYF. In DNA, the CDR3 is TGTGCCAGCAGCTTAGCGTGGCTAGCGGGGAGCACAGATACGCAGTATTTT.

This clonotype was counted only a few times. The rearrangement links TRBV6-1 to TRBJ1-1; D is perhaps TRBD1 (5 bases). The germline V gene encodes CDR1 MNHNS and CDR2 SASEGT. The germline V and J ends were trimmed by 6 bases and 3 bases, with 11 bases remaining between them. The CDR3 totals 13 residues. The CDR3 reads CASSRDGYTEAFF. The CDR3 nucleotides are TGTGCCAGCAGCCGGGACGGTTACACTGAAGCTTTCTTT.

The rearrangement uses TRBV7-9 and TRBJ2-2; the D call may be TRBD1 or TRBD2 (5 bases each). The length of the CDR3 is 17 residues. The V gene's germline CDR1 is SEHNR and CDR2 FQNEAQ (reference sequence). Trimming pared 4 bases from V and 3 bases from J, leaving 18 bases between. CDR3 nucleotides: TGTGCCAGCAGCTCTACAAACGTACAGGAGGACACCGGGGAGCTGTTTTTT. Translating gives CASSSTNVQEDTGELFF.

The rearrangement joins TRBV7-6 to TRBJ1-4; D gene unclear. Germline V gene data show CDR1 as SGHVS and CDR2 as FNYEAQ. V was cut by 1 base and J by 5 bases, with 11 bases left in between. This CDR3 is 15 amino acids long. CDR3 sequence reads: CASSLETDSNEKLFF. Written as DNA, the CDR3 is TGTGCCAGCAGCTTAGAGACGGATTCAAATGAAAAACTGTTTTTT. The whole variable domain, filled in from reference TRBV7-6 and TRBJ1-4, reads GAGVSQSPRYKVTKRGQDVALRCDPISGHVSLYWYRQALGQGPEFLTYFNYEAQQDKSGLPNDRFSAERPEGSISTLTIQRTEQRDSAMYRCASSLETDSNEKLFFGSGTQLSVL.